The 18 T cell receptor beta chains below come from one sample, sequenced in a study of blood T cells in healthy people across ages. With a J-beta primer mix and a sample-barcoded 5' primer, a second PCR ran 7 to 11 cycles. From the 5' RACE reads, TCRdb called clonotypes with MiXCR, one entry per CDR3 protein. Counted here are hundreds of thousands of distinct CDR3 sequences, roughly 32% occurring once; the ten biggest clones make up roughly 14%. Sequenced sample: blood. All receptors derive from a woman aged 80 or over in good health.

This clonotype was detected many times. V usage is TRBV29-1 and J usage is TRBJ2-4; 9 bases are a match to TRBD2. The CDR3 has 13 amino acids. Germline V gives CDR1 SQVTM, CDR2 ANQGSEA. J was trimmed by 7 bases and V by 6 bases; bases with no gene match: 7. The CDR3 reads CSVDSGGTNIQYF. The CDR3 DNA follows: TGCAGCGTCGACAGCGGGGGGACCAACATTCAGTACTTC.

Many counts were recorded for this clonotype. The V and J genes are TRBV25-1 and TRBJ2-7; the D gene could be TRBD1 or TRBD2 (5 bases each). Germline lookup yields CDR1 MGHDK and CDR2 SYGVNS. Trimming stripped 6 bases from V and 0 bases from J, with 15 bases between. This CDR3 contains 15 residues. CDR3 coding DNA: TGTGCCAGCAGCGCTTCCTGGGACGGCTCCTACGAGCAGTACTTC. Its protein is CASSASWDGSYEQYF.

This clonotype was counted at least ten times. V and J are TRBV7-2 and TRBJ2-3, with TRBD2 matching 12 bases. Trimming removed 5 bases from V and 4 bases from J; junction bases left unmatched: 4. CDR1 SGHTA and CDR2 FQGNSA come from the germline V gene. CDR3 size: 15 residues. The CDR3 protein is CASSPSGGAPDTQYF. CDR3 nucleotide sequence: TGTGCCAGCAGCCCTAGCGGGGGGGCCCCAGATACGCAGTATTTT.

This clonotype was recorded many times. This chain connects TRBV29-1 to TRBJ2-5; perhaps TRBD2 as D (6 bases). Germline assignment: CDR1 SQVTM and CDR2 ANQGSEA. The CDR3 loop spans 13 amino acids. V lost 5 bases and J 5 bases, leaving 15 bases between the germline ends. The CDR3: CSVRAGSGETQYF. Here the CDR3 DNA reads TGCAGCGTTCGTGCGGGGTCCGGGGAGACCCAGTACTTC.

This clonotype came up many times. The chain links TRBV20-1 to TRBJ2-3; D not resolved. The CDR3 extends over 14 amino acids. The V and J ends lost 6 bases and 1 base respectively, with 14 bases between them. Per the germline V gene, CDR1 is DFQATT and CDR2 is SNEGSKA (reference sequence). The CDR3 sequence is CSAPTLRGTDTQYF. Written as DNA, the CDR3 is TGCAGTGCCCCAACCCTCAGAGGCACAGATACGCAGTATTTT.

This clonotype occurred many times. The rearrangement uses TRBV6-5 and TRBJ2-7; no reliable D call. The CDR3 has 11 residues. Germline CDR1 is MNHEY and CDR2 is SVGAGI. V gave up 9 bases and J gave up 3 bases, with 9 bases separating them. The CDR3 DNA reads as TGTGCCAGTGGGTCCATCTACGAGCAGTACTTC. Amino acid sequence: CASGSIYEQYF.

CDR3 nucleotides: TGCAGTGCTAGAGAGTCAGGGCGCCTCAGCTATGGCTACACCTTC. Its translation: CSARESGRLSYGYTF. The V and J genes are TRBV20-1 and TRBJ1-2; tentatively, D is TRBD1 (5 bases). Germline values: CDR1 DFQATT, CDR2 SNEGSKA (reference sequence). Trimming stripped 0 bases from V and 4 bases from J, with 15 bases between. This CDR3 is built from 15 residues.

In its sample, this clonotype was seen a few times. V gene TRBV20-1 combines with J gene TRBJ1-4; D is unresolved. The CDR3 contains 13 residues. Looked up from germline, CDR1 is DFQATT and CDR2 is SNEGSKA (reference sequence). With 6 bases removed from V and 4 bases from J, the gap between germline ends came to 12 bases. The DNA for the CDR3 is TGCAGTGCCAAGCCGGGTTATAATGAAAAACTGTTTTTT. Protein: CSAKPGYNEKLFF.

In its sample, this clonotype was seen a few times. The genes are TRBV27 and TRBJ2-7, with D possibly matching TRBD1 (5 bases). The CDR3 has 14 amino acids. V lost 7 bases and J lost 0, with 13 bases in between. Germline V gene sequence: CDR1 MNHEY, CDR2 SMNVEV (reference sequence). DNA for the CDR3: TGTGCCAGCATGAGGTTGACAGACTCCTACGAGCAGTACTTC. Its protein is CASMRLTDSYEQYF.

As concerns this clonotype: It may be a read error: a sequence one base away is much more abundant. This chain connects TRBV7-2 to TRBJ2-1; perhaps TRBD2 as D (7 bases). Trimming took off 5 bases at V and 13 bases at J, with 24 bases between the two ends. Germline assignment: CDR1 SGHTA and CDR2 FQGNSA. The CDR3 extends over 15 amino acids. The CDR3 spells CASSRSGGGHETQFF. The CDR3 nucleotides read TGTGCCAGCAGCCGCAGTGGGGGGGGGCACGAGACCCAGTTCTTC.

The V and J genes are TRBV19 and TRBJ2-3, with 7 bases matching TRBD1. The CDR3 is 15 amino acids. Germline CDR1 reads LNHDA; CDR2 reads SQIVND (reference sequence). With V trimmed by 3 bases and J by 1 base, 4 bases remained unmatched. CDR3 nucleotide sequence: TGTGCCAGTAGTATGGCCACAGGGGGCACAGATACGCAGTATTTT. This gives the protein CASSMATGGTDTQYF.

This clonotype was observed at least ten times. The genes are TRBV5-1 and TRBJ2-5; D is possibly TRBD1 (6 bases). Deletions cut 4 bases from V and 4 bases from J, with 17 bases between. The germline V gene encodes CDR1 SGHRS and CDR2 YFSETQ. The CDR3 totals 15 residues. Written as DNA, the CDR3 is TGCGCCAGCAGCAAAGTGGACAGCCAGGGAGAGACCCAGTACTTC. It translates to CASSKVDSQGETQYF.

This clonotype was seen a single time. The chain links TRBV24-1 to TRBJ2-1; 8 positions agree with TRBD2. V shed 3 bases and J 8 bases; nucleotides not matched to a gene: 11. This CDR3 spans 16 amino acids. CDR1 is KGHDR and CDR2 is SFDVKD in the germline V gene. The CDR3 protein is CATSDILTGTRHEQFF. In nucleotides, the CDR3 is TGTGCCACCAGTGATATACTCACTGGGACTAGGCATGAGCAGTTCTTC.

In this sample, this clonotype turned up a few times. The rearrangement joins TRBV20-1 to TRBJ2-1, with 9 nucleotides matching TRBD2. CDR1 and CDR2 from the germline V gene are DFQATT and SNEGSKA (reference sequence). CDR3 length: 15 amino acids. V lost 3 bases to trimming and J lost 4 bases; unmatched junction nucleotides: 7. As DNA, the CDR3 is TGCAGTGCTAGCGGCGCGGGGGGGCTGTACAATGAGCAGTTCTTC. Translation gives CSASGAGGLYNEQFF.

This clonotype was counted many times. CDR3 protein: CAWSSGGYEQYF. The CDR3 DNA follows: TGTGCCTGGAGTTCCGGGGGGTACGAGCAGTACTTC. The chain combines TRBV30 with TRBJ2-7; 7 positions match TRBD2. V trimming: 2 bases; J trimming: 4 bases; junction bases outside the gene matches: 2. Per germline, CDR1 GTSNPN and CDR2 SVGIG (reference sequence). CDR3 size: 12 residues. The full variable domain, in which reference TRBV30 and TRBJ2-7 provide the parts outside the CDR3, is SQTIHQWPATLVQPVGSPLSLECTVEGTSNPNLYWYRQAAGRGLQLLFYSVGIGQISSEVPQNLSASRPQDRQFILSSKKLLLSDSGFYLCAWSSGGYEQYFGPGTRLTVT.

This clonotype was counted many times. This chain links TRBV6-1 with TRBJ2-4; D call uncertain. V gave up 4 bases and J gave up 9 bases, with 19 bases separating them. Per the germline V gene, CDR1 is MNHNS and CDR2 is SASEGT. This CDR3 is 15 amino acids long. The CDR3 nucleotides read TGTGCCAGCAGTGCCAAAACCTCTTACCAGAGCATTCAGTACTTC. This codes for CASSAKTSYQSIQYF.

This clonotype was seen only a few times. A much larger clone lies one base from this, so it may be a read error. The chain recombines TRBV29-1 with TRBJ2-7; 8 bases agree with TRBD2. V lost 7 bases and J lost 7; bases outside the gene matches: 6. Germline CDR1 reads SQVTM; CDR2 reads ANQGSEA. The CDR3 totals 11 residues. The CDR3 DNA is TGCAGCGGGGAGCGGGGGTATGAGCAGTACTTC. Its protein product is CSGERGYEQYF.

The chain carries TRBV2 and TRBJ1-5, with a possible D match to TRBD1 (6 bases). V gave up 6 bases and J gave up 0 bases, with 6 bases separating them. The CDR3 is 13 residues long. Per germline, CDR1 SNHLY and CDR2 FYNNEI. Here the CDR3 DNA reads TGTGCCAGCAGGGACAGTAGCAATCAGCCCCAGCATTTT. Translated: CASRDSSNQPQHF.